This entry lists 25 T cell receptor beta chains sequenced from one sample in a study of monozygotic twins with inflammatory bowel disease. TCRdb re-called the 5' RACE reads; every CDR3 protein appears as one record, without DNA. Its table lists about 210,000 distinct CDR3 sequences. Source material: blood. Receptors were obtained from a human donor with ulcerative colitis or Crohn's disease, or a healthy co-twin of an affected twin (not recorded which).

The chain employs TRBV5-6 and TRBJ1-2; TCRdb proposes TRBD1, but this gene call is untestable without DNA. CDR1 SGHDT and CDR2 YYEEEE come from the germline V gene. The CDR3 covers 19 residues. Here the CDR3 reads CASSRSRRSGRPLMEGYTF.

The chain employs TRBV5-1 and TRBJ2-5; TCRdb's D call of TRBD2 is untestable without DNA. CDR3 length: 15 residues. Per the germline V gene, CDR1 is SGHRS and CDR2 is YFSETQ. CDR3 sequence reads: CASRISGCVYETQYF.

The genes are TRBV24-1 and TRBJ2-1; TCRdb's assignment of TRBD2 cannot be checked, as there is no DNA. The CDR3 length is 17 residues. Germline V CDR1 and CDR2: KGHDR, SFDVKD. The CDR3: CATSDTSPAGNLNEQFF.

V and J are TRBV6-1 and TRBJ1-4. CDR3 length equals 15 residues. Germline CDR1 MNHNS, CDR2 SASEGT. This chain's CDR3 is CASRPDLATNEKLFF.

V usage is TRBV24-1 and J usage is TRBJ2-7; TCRdb reports TRBD1, a call that lacks DNA to check it against. There are 12 residues in the CDR3. CDR1 and CDR2 (germline): KGHDR, SFDVKD. CDR3 loop: CATSDLGGEQYF.

The rearrangement joins TRBV27 to TRBJ2-1; TCRdb's D call, TRBD1, is unchecked because there is no DNA. The germline gives CDR1 MNHEY, CDR2 SMNVEV (reference sequence). This CDR3 spans 16 amino acids. CDR3 sequence: CASSYPSGFGYNEQFF.

This rearrangement joins TRBV12-3 or TRBV12-4 to TRBJ1-3. This CDR3 has 12 residues. The CDR3 sequence is CASSHTRNTIYF.

The rearrangement links TRBV7-8 to TRBJ1-5. Germline CDR1 SGHVS, CDR2 FQNEAQ. The CDR3 consists of 15 residues. CDR3 loop: CASSLESGNNQPQHF.

The chain combines TRBV19 with TRBJ1-4. Germline V gene data show CDR1 as LNHDA and CDR2 as SQIVND (reference sequence). CDR3 length equals 14 residues. This chain's CDR3 is CASSLGGSHEKLFF.

The genes are TRBV10-3 and TRBJ1-2; TCRdb outputs TRBD1, but without DNA this stays unchecked. This CDR3 is 16 amino acids long. The germline CDR1 and CDR2 sequences are ENHRY and SYGVKD. This CDR3 reads CAISDPRDMDNYGYTF.

The V call is TRBV6-1, the J call TRBJ2-1. Germline-derived CDR1 and CDR2 are MNHNS and SASEGT. The CDR3 spans 14 residues. CDR3 in amino acids: CASRERRAYNEQFF.

The chain joins TRBV27 to TRBJ2-1; the D call of TRBD1 rests on TCRdb alone, since no DNA is present to check it. From germline, CDR1 is MNHEY and CDR2 SMNVEV (reference sequence). The CDR3 covers 16 residues. The CDR3 here is CASSPDSWSSYNEQFF.

The V gene is TRBV5-6, the J gene TRBJ2-7; there is no DNA to check the TCRdb D call of TRBD1. Per the germline V gene, CDR1 is SGHDT and CDR2 is YYEEEE. The CDR3 is 14 residues long. The chain's CDR3 is CASSLGDRAYEQYF.

The chain carries TRBV27 and TRBJ2-7; lacking DNA, the TRBD1 call made by TCRdb goes unchecked. From germline, CDR1 is MNHEY and CDR2 SMNVEV (reference sequence). The CDR3 is 15 residues long. CDR3: CASSLATGGSYEQYF.

This rearrangement joins TRBV30 to TRBJ2-1; TCRdb selects TRBD2, and the lack of DNA leaves this call unchecked. Germline V gene sequence: CDR1 GTSNPN, CDR2 SVGIG (reference sequence). The length of the CDR3 is 17 residues. The CDR3 is CAWSSSSGRSSYNEQFF.

This rearrangement joins TRBV19 to TRBJ2-7; TCRdb proposes TRBD1, but this gene call is untestable without DNA. The CDR3 consists of 13 residues. Germline CDR1 and CDR2: LNHDA and SQIVND (reference sequence). The CDR3: CASPDRGPYEQYF.

The J gene is TRBJ2-1, the V gene TRBV30; TCRdb selects TRBD1, and the lack of DNA leaves this call unchecked. In germline, CDR1 is GTSNPN, CDR2 SVGIG (reference sequence). This CDR3 has 13 residues. The CDR3 sequence is CAWSGLNRVEQFF.

V usage is TRBV20-1 and J usage is TRBJ1-5. The CDR3 spans 15 residues. Germline values: CDR1 DFQATT, CDR2 SNEGSKA (reference sequence). CDR3 protein: CSARDEALGNQPQHF.

The chain is built from TRBV5-8 and TRBJ1-1; TCRdb indicates TRBD1, and absent DNA this call remains unverified. The germline CDR1 and CDR2 sequences are SGHTS and YDEGEE. This CDR3 has 14 residues. CDR3 sequence reads: CASSSRGLGTEAFF.

The V call is TRBV7-9, the J call TRBJ2-5. Germline V gene lookup returns CDR1 SEHNR and CDR2 FQNEAQ (reference sequence). This CDR3 spans 17 amino acids. CDR3 region: CASSNPQAGFVQETQYF.

The V and J genes are TRBV5-1 and TRBJ1-2; the TRBD1 assignment by TCRdb is unverifiable without DNA. The CDR3 spans 14 residues. CDR1 is SGHRS and CDR2 is YFSETQ in the germline V gene. The CDR3 region is CASSPRQENYGYTF.

This chain links TRBV7-2 with TRBJ2-2; TCRdb names TRBD2, which stays unverified in the absence of DNA. CDR3 length equals 17 residues. Germline V gene data show CDR1 as SGHTA and CDR2 as FQGNSA. CDR3 sequence reads: CASSLGARGPNTGELFF.

The V and J genes are TRBV7-2 and TRBJ2-5; TCRdb's D gene call, TRBD1, goes unchecked for lack of DNA. Germline values: CDR1 SGHTA, CDR2 FQGNSA. This CDR3 spans 13 amino acids. This CDR3 is CASSSGQGQTQYF.

The chain is built from TRBV18 and TRBJ2-1; the D gene TCRdb calls, TRBD2, cannot be checked with no DNA. The CDR3 length is 17 residues. Germline CDR1 is KGHSH and CDR2 is LQKENI. CDR3 residues: CASSPQSGGNFIDEQFF.

The rearrangement joins TRBV20-1 to TRBJ1-2. Germline CDR1 is DFQATT and CDR2 is SNEGSKA (reference sequence). The CDR3 covers 11 residues. CDR3 protein: CSAMKGYGYTF.